Here is one T cell receptor (beta chain) with its context. The antigen remains unidentified. The germline gives CDR1 SEHNR, CDR2 FQNEAQ (reference sequence). V dropped 6 bases and J dropped 4; count of bases not matched to a gene: 9. The CDR3 covers 16 residues. These data come from a study of PD-L1 blockade in urothelial cancer. Study-level findings and limits: In blood sampled pretreatment, TCR clonality below the median predicted better survival.

Generated by immunoSEQ multiplex PCR, the TCRdb table keeps only in-frame clones and is missing some. The sample shows tens of thousands of clones, 85% to 90% of them seen only once. Time point defined: peripheral blood 6 weeks after treatment start. The sample was PBMCs, taken around atezolizumab (anti-PD-L1) treatment. The chain combines TRBV7-9 with TRBJ2-6, with TRBD2 matching 7 bases. This sequence was found in a man in his sixties with urothelial cancer. The CDR3 bases are TGTGCCAGCAGACCAAGGGAGGGGCCAGGGGCCAACGTCCTGACTTTC. This translates into CASRPREGPGANVLTF.